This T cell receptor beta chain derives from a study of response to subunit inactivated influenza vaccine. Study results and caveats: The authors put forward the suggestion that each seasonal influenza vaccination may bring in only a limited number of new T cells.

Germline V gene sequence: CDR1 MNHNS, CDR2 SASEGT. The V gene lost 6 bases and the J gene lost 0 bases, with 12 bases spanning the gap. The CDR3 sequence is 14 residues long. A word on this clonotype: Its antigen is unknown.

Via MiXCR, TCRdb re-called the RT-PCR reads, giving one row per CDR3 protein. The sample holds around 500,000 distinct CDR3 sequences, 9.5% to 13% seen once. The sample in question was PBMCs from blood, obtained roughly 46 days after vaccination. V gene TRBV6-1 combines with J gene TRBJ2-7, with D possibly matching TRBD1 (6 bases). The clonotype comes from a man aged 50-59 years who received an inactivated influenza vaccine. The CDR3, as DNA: TGTGCCAGCAGCCCAGGGGTGGCCTCCTACGAGCAGTACTTC. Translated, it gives CASSPGVASYEQYF.